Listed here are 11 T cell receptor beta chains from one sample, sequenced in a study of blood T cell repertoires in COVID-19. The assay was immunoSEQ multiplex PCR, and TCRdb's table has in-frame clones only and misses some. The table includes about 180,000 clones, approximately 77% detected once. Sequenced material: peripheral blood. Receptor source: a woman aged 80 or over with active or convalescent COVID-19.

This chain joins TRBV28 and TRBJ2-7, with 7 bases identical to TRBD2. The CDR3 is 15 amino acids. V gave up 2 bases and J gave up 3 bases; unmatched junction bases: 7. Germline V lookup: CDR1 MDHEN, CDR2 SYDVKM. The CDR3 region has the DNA TGTGCCAGCAGTTTAGGTGGCAAGCGGGACTACGAGCAGTACTTC. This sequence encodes CASSLGGKRDYEQYF.

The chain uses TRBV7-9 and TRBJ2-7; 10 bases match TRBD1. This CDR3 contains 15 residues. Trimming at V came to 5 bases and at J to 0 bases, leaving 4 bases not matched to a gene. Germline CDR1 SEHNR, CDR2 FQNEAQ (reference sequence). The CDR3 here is CASSGTGDLSYEQYF. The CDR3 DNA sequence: TGTGCCAGCAGCGGGACAGGGGACCTCTCCTACGAGCAGTACTTC.

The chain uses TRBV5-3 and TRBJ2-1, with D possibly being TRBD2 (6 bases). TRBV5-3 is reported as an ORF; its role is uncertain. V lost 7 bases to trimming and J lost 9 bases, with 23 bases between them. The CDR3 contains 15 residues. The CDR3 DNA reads TGTGCCAGACCTTCAGAATACAGACTAGTCAGTGAGCAGTTCTTC. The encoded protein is CARPSEYRLVSEQFF.

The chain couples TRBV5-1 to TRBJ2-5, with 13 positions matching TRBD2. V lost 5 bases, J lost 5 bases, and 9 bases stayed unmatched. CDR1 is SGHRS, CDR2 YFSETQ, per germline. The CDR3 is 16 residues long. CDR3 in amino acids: CASSNSGTSGTETQYF. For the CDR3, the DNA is TGCGCCAGCAGTAATTCCGGGACTAGCGGGACTGAGACCCAGTACTTC.

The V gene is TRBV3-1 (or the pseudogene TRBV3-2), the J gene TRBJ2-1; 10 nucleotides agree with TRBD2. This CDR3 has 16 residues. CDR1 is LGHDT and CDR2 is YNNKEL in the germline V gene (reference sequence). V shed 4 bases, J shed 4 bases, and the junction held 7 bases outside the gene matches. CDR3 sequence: CASSRWTSGRYNEQFF. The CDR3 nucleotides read TGTGCCAGCAGCCGATGGACTAGCGGAAGGTACAATGAGCAGTTCTTC.

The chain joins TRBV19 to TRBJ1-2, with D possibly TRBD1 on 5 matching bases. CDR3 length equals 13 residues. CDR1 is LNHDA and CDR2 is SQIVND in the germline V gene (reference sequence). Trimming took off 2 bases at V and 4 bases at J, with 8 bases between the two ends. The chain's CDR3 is CASSIRQSYGYTF. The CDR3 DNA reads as TGTGCCAGTAGTATAAGACAGAGCTATGGCTACACCTTC.

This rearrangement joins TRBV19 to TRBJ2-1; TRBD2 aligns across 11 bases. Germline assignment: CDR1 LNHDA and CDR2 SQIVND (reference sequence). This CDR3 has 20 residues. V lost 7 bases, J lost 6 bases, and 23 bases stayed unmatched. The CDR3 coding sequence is TGTGCCAGTACCGTATTCGGGATAGCGGGAGGGAGGACTGGAAGCAATGAGCAGTTCTTC. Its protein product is CASTVFGIAGGRTGSNEQFF.

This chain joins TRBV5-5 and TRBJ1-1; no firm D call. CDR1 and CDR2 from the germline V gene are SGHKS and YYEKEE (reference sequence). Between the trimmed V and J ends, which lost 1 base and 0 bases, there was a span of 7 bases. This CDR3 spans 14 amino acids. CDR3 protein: CASSLLTMNTEAFF. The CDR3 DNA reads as TGTGCCAGCAGCTTGTTGACAATGAACACTGAAGCTTTCTTT.

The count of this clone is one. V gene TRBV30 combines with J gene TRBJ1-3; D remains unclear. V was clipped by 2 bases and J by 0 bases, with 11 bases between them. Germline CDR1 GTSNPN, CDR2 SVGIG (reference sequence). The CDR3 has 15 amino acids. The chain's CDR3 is CAWSRTEGSGNTIYF. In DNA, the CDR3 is TGTGCCTGGAGTAGAACCGAGGGCTCTGGAAACACCATATATTTT.

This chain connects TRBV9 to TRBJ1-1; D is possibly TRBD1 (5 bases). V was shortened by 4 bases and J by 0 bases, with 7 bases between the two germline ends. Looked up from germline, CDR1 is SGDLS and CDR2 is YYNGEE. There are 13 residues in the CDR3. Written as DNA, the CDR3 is TGTGCCAGCAGCAGGGGTATGAACACTGAAGCTTTCTTT. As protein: CASSRGMNTEAFF.

CDR3 region: CASSQARDEQFF. In DNA form, the CDR3 reads TGTGCCAGCAGCCAAGCTAGAGATGAGCAGTTCTTC. This chain connects TRBV3-1 (or the pseudogene TRBV3-2) to TRBJ2-1; D remains ambiguous. The V and J ends lost 1 base and 8 bases respectively, with 6 bases between them. The CDR3 has 12 residues. Germline V gives CDR1 LGHDT, CDR2 YNNKEL (reference sequence).